This T cell receptor beta chain stems from a study of post-analysis software for immune sequencing data. Study background: Relapsing-remitting, secondary progressive and progressive-relapsing forms of multiple sclerosis all featured among disease courses.

Findings and caveats of the study: Significantly lower normalized Chao1 diversity was found in patients with multiple sclerosis relative to controls. Those samples that were prepared in the same batch co-clustered strongly by F measure. The study found TRBV5-6, TRBV5-1 and TRBV20-1 among roughly 5 TRBV segments more frequent in patients than controls.

Prepared TCR beta cDNA libraries contained unique molecular identifiers. Starting from roughly 1.1 to 9.2 million T cells, the study yielded approximately 500,000 cDNA molecules. TCRdb reanalysed the PCR reads using MiXCR and keeps one entry per CDR3 protein. The sample has some 690,000 distinct CDR3 sequences, approximately 59% seen once. Regarding this clonotype: Its target is not known.

This CDR3 has 14 amino acids. The ends were cut back, 6 bases at V and 3 bases at J, with 14 bases in the middle. What was sequenced was blood. This TCR derives from a girl aged 2 to 10 with multiple sclerosis. J is TRBJ1-2 and V is TRBV12-3 or TRBV12-4, with D possibly matching TRBD1 (6 bases). CDR3 nucleotides: TGTGCCAGCAGCTCAACAGGGTATCACTATGGCTACACCTTC. Translated, it gives CASSSTGYHYGYTF.